Listed here are 14 T cell receptor beta chains from one sample, sequenced in a study of vaccination effects on CD4 cells after COVID-19. Their antigens remain unidentified. Isolation of CD4+ T cells took place after less than twelve days of culture. Repertoires were generated with immunoSEQ multiplex PCR, while TCRdb's copy carries only in-frame clones and drops some. The table shows approximately 50,000 clones, with around 76% occurring only once. The sample consisted of CD4+ T cells from PBMCs cultured without peptide, taken before COVID-19 vaccination. These receptors were collected from a human donor who had a prior SARS-CoV-2 infection.

The rearrangement uses TRBV7-2 and TRBJ1-2; possibly TRBD1 for D (6 bases). The CDR3 is 15 residues long. The germline V gene encodes CDR1 SGHTA and CDR2 FQGNSA. V was cut by 1 base and J by 4 bases, with 13 bases left in between. In nucleotides, the CDR3 is TGTGCCAGCAGCTTAGTGGACAGAGGATTCTATGGCTACACCTTC. Translated: CASSLVDRGFYGYTF.

CDR3 nucleotides: TGTGCCAGTAGGGCACCAAAGGCTAACTATGGCTACACCTTC. Translated, it gives CASRAPKANYGYTF. The chain couples TRBV19 to TRBJ1-2; D unclear. Per the germline V gene, CDR1 is LNHDA and CDR2 is SQIVND (reference sequence). V shed 6 bases and J shed 0 bases, with 11 bases lying between them. The CDR3 loop spans 14 amino acids.

This clone has only one observation. A read error may produce the germline difference seen at one junction end. The chain recombines TRBV19 with TRBJ1-2; weak D call: TRBD1 (5 bases). Per the germline V gene, CDR1 is LNHDA and CDR2 is SQIVND (reference sequence). The CDR3 consists of 13 residues. CDR3 protein: CACRGATTYGYTF. The CDR3 region has the DNA TGTGCCTGTAGGGGAGCGACAACCTATGGCTACACCTTC.

The J gene is TRBJ2-7, the V gene TRBV5-5; tentatively, D is TRBD2 (5 bases). The CDR3 totals 14 residues. V was pared by 3 bases and J by 3 bases, with 13 bases between. Germline values: CDR1 SGHKS, CDR2 YYEKEE (reference sequence). The CDR3 DNA reads as TGTGCCAGCAGCTCAGACTATACGCTCTACGAGCAGTACTTC. It codes for CASSSDYTLYEQYF.

This chain joins TRBV5-1 and TRBJ1-1, with 8 bases aligning to TRBD1. The V and J ends lost 4 bases and 2 bases, in that order; junction bases with no gene match: 7. Germline loops: CDR1 SGHRS, CDR2 YFSETQ. This CDR3 is built from 15 residues. The chain's CDR3 is CASSVQGAGNTEAFF. CDR3 nucleotides: TGCGCCAGCAGCGTTCAGGGGGCTGGAAACACTGAAGCTTTCTTT.

V gene TRBV4-1 combines with J gene TRBJ2-1; 8 bases line up with TRBD2. V lost 3 bases and J lost 6; bases outside the gene matches: 13. CDR3 length: 17 residues. Germline CDR1 and CDR2: MGHRA and YSYEKL. CDR3 DNA sequence: TGCGCCAGCAGCCAGAGTCAAGGTCGGGGGGGCCTCAATGAGCAGTTCTTC. It translates to CASSQSQGRGGLNEQFF.

This clone was seen a handful of times. This CDR3 is CASSLASSYGYTF. CDR3 bases: TGTGCCAGCAGCTTAGCCAGCAGCTATGGCTACACCTTC. The chain has TRBV7-2 and TRBJ1-2, with no clear D. Trimming took 0 bases from V and 4 from J, leaving 6 bases between them. The CDR3 spans 13 residues. Germline V gives CDR1 SGHTA, CDR2 FQGNSA.

The sample holds one count of this clone. V and J are TRBV5-5 and TRBJ1-2, with 7 bases matching TRBD1. J gave up 2 bases and V 0 bases, and 16 bases lay outside the gene matches. CDR3 size: 19 residues. Looked up from germline, CDR1 is SGHKS and CDR2 is YYEKEE (reference sequence). The CDR3 protein is CASSLAVTGMGLGNYGYTF. In DNA form, the CDR3 reads TGTGCCAGCAGCTTGGCCGTGACAGGGATGGGCCTAGGGAACTATGGCTACACCTTC.

V and J are TRBV7-8 and TRBJ1-5; the D is unclear. Germline CDR1 SGHVS, CDR2 FQNEAQ. The CDR3 is 13 amino acids. V was trimmed by 1 base and J by 5 bases, leaving 6 bases between them. This CDR3 is CASSLESDQPQHF. The CDR3 DNA follows: TGTGCCAGCAGCTTAGAAAGTGATCAGCCCCAGCATTTT.

This chain links TRBV5-1 with TRBJ1-4, with no clear D. Germline V CDR1 and CDR2: SGHRS, YFSETQ. Trimming pared 4 bases from V and 2 bases from J, leaving 12 bases between. The CDR3 sequence is 15 residues long. This CDR3 is CASSANIHTNEKLFF. Written as DNA, the CDR3 is TGCGCCAGCAGCGCAAACATCCACACTAATGAAAAACTGTTTTTT.

This clone appeared once. This chain links TRBV6-5 with TRBJ2-5, with TRBD2 matching over 11 bases. The trim removed 8 bases at V and 4 bases at J, leaving 9 bases unmatched. Looked up from germline, CDR1 is MNHEY and CDR2 is SVGAGI. This CDR3 region has 15 residues. CDR3 in amino acids: CASGTGTSGRETQYF. CDR3 in DNA: TGTGCCAGCGGTACCGGGACTAGCGGTCGAGAGACCCAGTACTTC.

The chain recombines TRBV24-1 with TRBJ2-1, with a tentative D call TRBD1 (5 bases). Germline CDR1 is KGHDR and CDR2 is SFDVKD. Trimming cost V 3 bases and J 9 bases, with 20 bases left between them. The CDR3 consists of 16 residues. This CDR3 is CATSDPRNPGYGEQFF. In DNA form, the CDR3 reads TGTGCCACCAGTGATCCACGGAACCCAGGGTACGGTGAGCAGTTCTTC.

In this sample, this clone turned up a few times. The chain combines TRBV19 with TRBJ1-2; D unclear. In germline, CDR1 is LNHDA, CDR2 SQIVND (reference sequence). The CDR3 contains 15 residues. V was clipped by 7 bases and J by 0 bases, with 15 bases between them. The CDR3 DNA follows: TGTGCCAGTACCATGGGCCAGCTTGCTAACTATGGCTACACCTTC. Its protein product is CASTMGQLANYGYTF.

The J gene is TRBJ2-3, the V gene TRBV20-1, with TRBD2 matching 9 bases. Germline lookup yields CDR1 DFQATT and CDR2 SNEGSKA (reference sequence). This CDR3 contains 15 residues. V shed 3 bases, J shed 3 bases, and the junction held 7 bases outside the gene matches. The CDR3 DNA reads as TGCAGTGCTAGTTCTTCTAGCGGGACAACAGATACGCAGTATTTT. Translated, it gives CSASSSSGTTDTQYF.